This T cell receptor beta chain was sequenced during a study of blood T cell repertoires in COVID-19. Study-wide context: PBMCs, B-cell-depleted T cells, or T cells provided the cDNA or gDNA that made up the material.

In the original analysis: Nucleated cell number was recorded as an estimate derived from reference gene primer amplification. Sequencing was performed with immunoSEQ multiplex PCR; in TCRdb, only in-frame clones are kept and a portion is missing. V and J calls plus clone size are reproduced from that table; the DNA served to infer D and trimming. The sample yields around 200,000 clones, around 88% seen once. The sequenced sample consisted of PBMCs or T cells enriched from blood (not recorded which). This sequence originates from a woman in her thirties who had been exposed to COVID-19.

Written as DNA, the CDR3 is TGTGCCAGCAGTTCCCCCCGGGACAGACACTACGAGCAGTACTTC. Its protein is CASSSPRDRHYEQYF. The chain links TRBV27 to TRBJ2-7, with 7 bases identical to TRBD1. Per germline, CDR1 MNHEY and CDR2 SMNVEV (reference sequence). V was pared by 4 bases and J by 3 bases, with 9 bases of the junction left unmatched. This CDR3 contains 15 residues.